The entry below gives a single T cell receptor (beta chain) sequence along with its context. The antigen is undetermined. Germline CDR1 reads SGHTA; CDR2 reads FQGTGA. The germline V and J ends were trimmed by 5 bases and 8 bases, with 15 bases remaining between them. This CDR3 has 13 amino acids. Individuals having autoimmune disease history or systemic immunosuppression were not enrolled. The entry originates in a study of OX40 agonist ivuxolimab in advanced cancers. Study-wide background: Patients received intravenous ivuxolimab every 2 weeks at 0.01 to 10 mg/kg. Head and neck, renal cell, melanoma or hepatocellular carcinoma were the cancers that dose-escalation patients had. Study-level findings and limits: Antigen specificity remained undetermined for the expanded peripheral T cells.

TCRdb's table, derived via immunoSEQ multiplex PCR, lists solely in-frame clones and lacks some. The data show around 60,000 clones, nearly 85% seen once. Sequenced here: CD4+ or CD8+ T cells sorted from blood, sampled in a trial of the OX40 agonist ivuxolimab. The TCR sequence derives from an adult with an advanced solid tumor such as melanoma, head and neck, liver or kidney cancer. This chain joins TRBV7-3 and TRBJ1-2; tentatively, D is TRBD1 (6 bases). CDR3 bases: TGTGCCAGCAGCCTAGGGGGGAGCGTGGGCTACACCTTC. Translated, it gives CASSLGGSVGYTF.